A single sample is the source of the 24 T cell receptor beta chains below, sequenced in a study of PD-1 blockade in classical Hodgkin lymphoma. Indicated time point: cycle 4 day 1 (C4D1), after more than five weeks of nivolumab. Every patient relapsed after autologous stem cell transplantation, and brentuximab vedotin exposure varied. The table came from immunoSEQ multiplex PCR; TCRdb's copy has only in-frame clones and leaves some out. Of some 110,000 clones in the sample, over 85% are singletons; the top ten hold over 15%. This material consisted of peripheral blood mononuclear cells (PBMCs), taken before the fourth cycle of nivolumab. These receptors all come from a human donor with classical Hodgkin lymphoma.

The CDR3 coding sequence is TGTGCCAGCAGTCGACAGGGACATACGCAGTATTTT. Its protein is CASSRQGHTQYF. The chain joins TRBV28 to TRBJ2-3; 7 bases are a match to TRBD1. With V trimmed by 5 bases and J by 7 bases, 3 bases remained unmatched. Germline CDR1 is MDHEN and CDR2 is SYDVKM. CDR3 length: 12 amino acids.

The CDR3 DNA is TGTGCCAGCGGTCGTAATAGCTACGAGCAGTACTTC. The encoded protein is CASGRNSYEQYF. This chain uses TRBV9 with TRBJ2-7, with no clear D. The V end was cut by 7 bases, the J end by 3 bases, with 11 bases between. The V gene's germline CDR1 is SGDLS and CDR2 YYNGEE. The length of the CDR3 is 12 residues. Looking up the rest from reference TRBV9 and TRBJ2-7 gives the full variable domain: DSGVTQTPKHLITATGQRVTLRCSPRSGDLSVYWYQQSLDQGLQFLIQYYNGEERAKGNILERFSAQQFPDLHSELNLSSLELGDSALYFCASGRNSYEQYFGPGTRLTVT.

The chain employs TRBV30 and TRBJ2-3; D may be TRBD2 (6 bases). Germline-derived CDR1 and CDR2 are GTSNPN and SVGIG (reference sequence). Trimming removed 3 bases at V and 1 base at J, with 8 bases between. The CDR3 consists of 13 residues. This CDR3 is CAWSASGTDTQYF. The CDR3 DNA is TGTGCCTGGAGCGCTAGCGGCACAGATACGCAGTATTTT. The variable domain in full, completed from reference TRBV30 and TRBJ2-3, reads SQTIHQWPATLVQPVGSPLSLECTVEGTSNPNLYWYRQAAGRGLQLLFYSVGIGQISSEVPQNLSASRPQDRQFILSSKKLLLSDSGFYLCAWSASGTDTQYFGPGTRLTVL.

The chain uses TRBV15 and TRBJ1-3, with D uncertain. Germline V gene data show CDR1 as LNHNV and CDR2 as YYDKDF (reference sequence). The V and J ends lost 1 base and 2 bases respectively, with 12 bases between them. The CDR3 sequence is 16 residues long. The DNA for the CDR3 is TGTGCCACCAGCAGAGGCGAGGAGATCACTGGAAACACCATATATTTT. Residues: CATSRGEEITGNTIYF.

The J gene is TRBJ2-1, the V gene TRBV2; D unresolved. The length of the CDR3 is 15 residues. Germline V lookup: CDR1 SNHLY, CDR2 FYNNEI. V shed 6 bases and J shed 7 bases, with 19 bases lying between them. Here the CDR3 reads CASRPGVRNKNEQFF. CDR3 coding DNA: TGTGCCAGCAGGCCGGGCGTCAGGAATAAAAATGAGCAGTTCTTC.

This rearrangement joins TRBV5-1 to TRBJ2-7, with TRBD2 as a possible D gene (5 bases). From germline, CDR1 is SGHRS and CDR2 YFSETQ. The CDR3 covers 14 residues. Trimming took 0 bases from V and 2 from J, leaving 9 bases between them. CDR3 nucleotides: TGCGCCAGCAGCTTGGAGGGCGGGCCCTACGAGCAGTACTTC. It yields the protein CASSLEGGPYEQYF.

The V call is TRBV6-1, the J call TRBJ2-3; 7 nucleotides line up with TRBD1. The CDR3 is 15 residues long. Germline lookup yields CDR1 MNHNS and CDR2 SASEGT. Germline trimming cut 4 bases from V and 4 bases from J; bases unmatched to any gene: 8. The CDR3 sequence: CASSGGGTAADTQYF. CDR3 nucleotide sequence: TGTGCCAGCAGTGGGGGTGGGACAGCCGCAGATACGCAGTATTTT.

Comments on this clone: Sequence at one end of the junction differs from germline and may be a read error. The genes are TRBV11-2 and TRBJ1-2; D unresolved. The CDR3 sequence is 13 residues long. Germline V CDR1 and CDR2: SGHAT, FQNNGV. CDR3 DNA: TGTGTCAGCAGCCCCAGTCGCGGGGATGGCTACACCTTC. This translates into CVSSPSRGDGYTF.

The rearrangement uses TRBV5-6 and TRBJ2-5; D remains ambiguous. There are 15 residues in the CDR3. Germline V lookup: CDR1 SGHDT, CDR2 YYEEEE. V lost 0 bases and J 2 bases, leaving 11 bases between the germline ends. The chain's CDR3 is CASSLVGVLQETQYF. The CDR3 region has the DNA TGTGCCAGCAGCTTGGTAGGAGTCCTACAAGAGACCCAGTACTTC.

The chain joins TRBV7-9 to TRBJ1-1; perhaps TRBD1 as D (5 bases). Germline V gene data show CDR1 as SEHNR and CDR2 as FQNEAQ (reference sequence). Trimming took 4 bases from V and 6 from J, leaving 12 bases between them. CDR3 length: 13 amino acids. CDR3: CASSSKTDAEAFF. The CDR3 DNA reads as TGTGCCAGCAGCTCCAAGACAGACGCTGAAGCTTTCTTT.

The CDR3 sequence is CSVESSGTTGELFF. CDR3 nucleotide sequence: TGCAGCGTTGAATCTAGTGGAACCACCGGGGAGCTGTTTTTT. V is TRBV29-1 and J is TRBJ2-2; D call uncertain. Germline-derived CDR1 and CDR2 are SQVTM and ANQGSEA. This CDR3 is 14 amino acids long. With 2 bases removed from V and 4 bases from J, the gap between germline ends came to 11 bases.

This chain uses TRBV4-1 with TRBJ1-2; 7 nucleotides match TRBD1. Germline V gives CDR1 MGHRA, CDR2 YSYEKL. The trim removed 0 bases at V and 3 bases at J, leaving 7 bases unmatched. This CDR3 spans 16 amino acids. As DNA, the CDR3 is TGCGCCAGCAGCCAAGATGTTGGGGACAGCTACTATGGCTACACCTTC. It codes for CASSQDVGDSYYGYTF.

This chain joins TRBV7-9 and TRBJ1-2, with 8 bases matching TRBD1. Germline V gene sequence: CDR1 SEHNR, CDR2 FQNEAQ (reference sequence). This CDR3 has 15 amino acids. Trimming cost V 6 bases and J 6 bases; bases outside gene matches: 12. The CDR3 bases are TGTGCCAGCAGACCTCTACCGGGACAGGATAATGGCTACACCTTC. This translates into CASRPLPGQDNGYTF.

V gene TRBV2 combines with J gene TRBJ2-7; TRBD2 matches at 7 bases. CDR1 is SNHLY, CDR2 FYNNEI, per germline. The CDR3 is 15 amino acids. V lost 7 bases and J lost 5; bases outside the gene matches: 14. The DNA for the CDR3 is TGTGCCAGCAACCCAGGTTGGGGGGAGGGTGACGAGCAGTACTTC. This sequence encodes CASNPGWGEGDEQYF.

This chain links TRBV19 with TRBJ1-4; D unresolved. This CDR3 has 14 residues. CDR1 is LNHDA, CDR2 SQIVND, per germline (reference sequence). V lost 3 bases and J 0 bases, leaving 5 bases between the germline ends. CDR3 sequence: CASSMRATNEKLFF. CDR3 DNA sequence: TGTGCCAGTAGTATGAGGGCAACTAATGAAAAACTGTTTTTT.

This sequence joins TRBV19 and TRBJ2-7; 10 bases line up with TRBD1. The CDR3 sequence is 16 residues long. Germline V gene lookup returns CDR1 LNHDA and CDR2 SQIVND (reference sequence). With 7 bases clipped from V and 3 bases from J, the junction kept 12 bases outside the gene matches. The CDR3 nucleotides are TGTGCCAGTAATGGGACAGGGGAGAGGGGTTACTACGAGCAGTACTTC. Its translation is CASNGTGERGYYEQYF. The full variable domain, completed using reference TRBV19 and TRBJ2-7, is DGGITQSPKYLFRKEGQNVTLSCEQNLNHDAMYWYRQDPGQGLRLIYYSQIVNDFQKGDIAEGYSVSREKKESFPLTVTSAQKNPTAFYLCASNGTGERGYYEQYFGPGTRLTVT.

The chain couples TRBV12-2 to TRBJ1-5; the DNA was not used to check the table's D call, TRBD1. TRBV12-2 is assigned pseudogene status. The length of the CDR3 is 17 residues. CDR3 DNA sequence: TGTGCAAGTCGCCCGCCTGGACAGGGTGTGGGCAATCAGCCCCAGCATTTT. As protein: CASRPPGQGVGNQPQHF.

V is TRBV6-6 and J is TRBJ1-1, with no clear D. CDR3 size: 12 residues. Germline V gene lookup returns CDR1 MNHNY and CDR2 SVGAGI (reference sequence). The germline V and J ends were trimmed by 6 bases and 6 bases, with 11 bases remaining between them. CDR3 nucleotides: TGTGCCAGCAGCCCAAGGGTGGCTGAAGCTTTCTTT. It encodes CASSPRVAEAFF.

This chain connects TRBV27 to TRBJ2-5; D may be TRBD1 or TRBD2 (5 bases each). Looked up from germline, CDR1 is MNHEY and CDR2 is SMNVEV (reference sequence). The CDR3 sequence is 16 residues long. V was clipped by 1 base and J by 5 bases, with 17 bases between them. CDR3 amino acids: CASSLYYGTGGETQYF. The CDR3 nucleotides are TGTGCCAGCAGTTTATACTACGGGACCGGTGGGGAGACCCAGTACTTC.

The chain couples TRBV6-1 to TRBJ1-2, with a possible D match to TRBD1 (5 bases). V was cut by 8 bases and J by 4 bases, with 11 bases left in between. Per the germline V gene, CDR1 is MNHNS and CDR2 is SASEGT. The CDR3 is 12 residues long. The CDR3 DNA reads as TGTGCCAGCGGGGGACGGGGCTATGGCTACACCTTC. This encodes CASGGRGYGYTF.

CDR3 sequence: CASSYFTQGAEAFF. In nucleotides, the CDR3 is TGTGCCAGCAGTTACTTCACCCAAGGGGCTGAAGCTTTCTTT. The chain couples TRBV6-5 to TRBJ1-1; TRBD1 is a possible D gene (5 bases). The germline gives CDR1 MNHEY, CDR2 SVGAGI. The V gene lost 1 base and the J gene lost 6 bases, with 12 bases spanning the gap. This CDR3 spans 14 amino acids.

Written as DNA, the CDR3 is TGTGCCAGCACCAATGGGCGTTCTAACACTGAAGCTTTCTTT. It translates to CASTNGRSNTEAFF. The chain employs TRBV28 and TRBJ1-1; no firm D call. The CDR3 is made up of 14 amino acids. The germline gives CDR1 MDHEN, CDR2 SYDVKM. Trimming cost V 7 bases and J 2 bases, with 14 bases left between them.

The V call is TRBV6-1, the J call TRBJ2-7, with a possible D match to TRBD1 (6 bases). Germline CDR1 MNHNS, CDR2 SASEGT. The CDR3 consists of 13 residues. The V end was cut by 2 bases, the J end by 4 bases, with 9 bases between. CDR3: CASSETTGYEQYF. The CDR3, as DNA: TGTGCCAGCAGTGAAACTACAGGGTACGAGCAGTACTTC.

This chain links TRBV5-1 with TRBJ2-2; D is ambiguous. The germline V gene encodes CDR1 SGHRS and CDR2 YFSETQ. The CDR3 spans 13 residues. V dropped 1 base and J dropped 1 base, with 2 bases sitting between them. The CDR3 here is CASSLLNTGELFF. For the CDR3, the DNA is TGCGCCAGCAGCTTGCTGAACACCGGGGAGCTGTTTTTT. The entire variable domain, with the rest obtained from reference TRBV5-1 and TRBJ2-2, is as follows: KAGVTQTPRYLIKTRGQQVTLSCSPISGHRSVSWYQQTPGQGLQFLFEYFSETQRNKGNFPGRFSGRQFSNSRSEMNVSTLELGDSALYLCASSLLNTGELFFGEGSRLTVL.